Each of the 24 T cell receptor beta chains below was sequenced from the same sample in a study of cytomegalovirus exposure and HLA in healthy donors. The PCR used 60 Vbeta and 13 Jbeta primers. Sequenced by immunoSEQ multiplex PCR; TCRdb stores in-frame clones only, minus some. The sample lists about 140,000 clones, over 60% occurring once. Sequences were obtained from PBMCs. These receptors were obtained from a female donor in good health and CMV-seronegative.

The rearrangement joins TRBV19 to TRBJ2-7, with D possibly being TRBD1 (6 bases). This CDR3 is 13 amino acids long. The V and J ends lost 6 bases and 0 bases respectively, with 9 bases between them. CDR1 and CDR2 from the germline V gene are LNHDA and SQIVND (reference sequence). The CDR3 region is CASRQGSSYEQYF. The CDR3 region has the DNA TGTGCCAGTAGGCAGGGGAGCTCCTACGAGCAGTACTTC. Full variable domain (remainder filled in from reference TRBV19 and TRBJ2-7): DGGITQSPKYLFRKEGQNVTLSCEQNLNHDAMYWYRQDPGQGLRLIYYSQIVNDFQKGDIAEGYSVSREKKESFPLTVTSAQKNPTAFYLCASRQGSSYEQYFGPGTRLTVT.

This chain joins TRBV18 and TRBJ2-5, with TRBD1 matching over 8 bases. Germline V gene sequence: CDR1 KGHSH, CDR2 LQKENI. This CDR3 contains 16 residues. J lost 2 bases, V lost 1 base, and 6 bases had no gene match. The CDR3: CASSPLGTGLQETQYF. The CDR3 DNA follows: TGTGCCAGCTCACCACTAGGGACAGGCCTTCAAGAGACCCAGTACTTC.

There are a few counts of this clone. The rearrangement joins TRBV6-5 to TRBJ1-3; no firm D call. Germline-derived CDR1 and CDR2 are MNHEY and SVGAGI. The ends were cut back, 4 bases at V and 4 bases at J, with 17 bases in the middle. The CDR3 length is 16 residues. The CDR3 DNA follows: TGTGCCAGCAGTTCGAGCCCGGTCCGACTCGGAAACACCATATATTTT. It yields the protein CASSSSPVRLGNTIYF.

The chain uses TRBV7-2 and TRBJ2-3; possibly TRBD2 for D (6 bases). The V and J ends lost 2 bases and 4 bases respectively, with 13 bases between them. Germline V CDR1 and CDR2: SGHTA, FQGNSA. The CDR3 length is 15 residues. Here the CDR3 DNA reads TGTGCCAGCAGCTTAATTCTAGCGTTGTCAGATACGCAGTATTTT. This sequence encodes CASSLILALSDTQYF.

The chain joins TRBV19 to TRBJ2-5; D may be TRBD1 (5 bases). V lost 4 bases and J 0 bases, leaving 12 bases between the germline ends. Germline CDR1 and CDR2: LNHDA and SQIVND (reference sequence). This CDR3 is built from 15 residues. CDR3 loop: CASSNILTDQETQYF. CDR3 nucleotide sequence: TGTGCCAGTAGTAACATTTTGACAGACCAAGAGACCCAGTACTTC.

The chain couples TRBV18 to TRBJ2-7; D is ambiguous. Per the germline V gene, CDR1 is KGHSH and CDR2 is LQKENI. Deletions cut 3 bases from V and 7 bases from J, with 13 bases between. The CDR3 totals 13 residues. The CDR3 nucleotides are TGTGCCAGCTCACCCCCTTCCTCTCGGGAGCAGTACTTC. This encodes CASSPPSSREQYF.

The table lists this clone with a few counts. The J gene is TRBJ1-1, the V gene TRBV5-1; D is unresolved. Trimming left V 0 bases short and J 0 bases short, with 9 bases between. The CDR3 contains 15 residues. CDR1 and CDR2 from the germline V gene are SGHRS and YFSETQ. CDR3 amino acids: CASSLAPELNTEAFF. DNA for the CDR3: TGCGCCAGCAGCTTGGCCCCAGAACTGAACACTGAAGCTTTCTTT.

On this clone: One end of the junction varies from germline; a read error may be responsible. This chain connects TRBV19 to TRBJ1-2; D possibly corresponds to TRBD1 (5 bases). Germline V CDR1 and CDR2: LNHDA, SQIVND (reference sequence). The CDR3 is 16 residues long. CDR3 sequence: CASSLEGAARSYGYTF. The CDR3 bases are TGTGCCAGTAGTTTAGAAGGGGCCGCGAGGAGCTATGGCTACACCTTC.

The J gene is TRBJ1-2, the V gene TRBV28; perhaps TRBD1 as D (5 bases). Germline assignment: CDR1 MDHEN and CDR2 SYDVKM. The CDR3 contains 12 residues. The V end was cut by 6 bases, the J end by 4 bases, with 9 bases between. CDR3 bases: TGTGCCAGCAGAGACAGTTTCTATGGCTACACCTTC. Residues: CASRDSFYGYTF.

The genes are TRBV19 and TRBJ2-5; D not certain. The germline V and J ends were trimmed by 4 bases and 2 bases, with 8 bases remaining between them. CDR1 is LNHDA and CDR2 is SQIVND in the germline V gene (reference sequence). The CDR3 consists of 13 residues. In nucleotides, the CDR3 is TGTGCCAGTAGTAACCAGGCTCAAGAGACCCAGTACTTC. It yields the protein CASSNQAQETQYF.

This rearrangement joins TRBV7-2 to TRBJ1-5; tentatively, D is TRBD1 (5 bases). Germline CDR1 reads SGHTA; CDR2 reads FQGNSA. This CDR3 comprises 14 residues. V was cut by 1 base and J by 9 bases, with 13 bases left in between. The CDR3 sequence: CASSLGTTTGPQHF. In nucleotides, the CDR3 is TGTGCCAGCAGCTTAGGGACCACAACAGGGCCCCAGCATTTT. The complete variable domain, with remaining parts taken from reference TRBV7-2 and TRBJ1-5, reads GAGVSQSPSNKVTEKGKDVELRCDPISGHTALYWYRQSLGQGLEFLIYFQGNSAPDKSGLPSDRFSAERTGGSVSTLTIQRTQQEDSAVYLCASSLGTTTGPQHFGDGTRLSIL.

This chain connects TRBV11-2 to TRBJ2-7, with D perhaps TRBD1 (7 bases). The CDR3 is 15 residues long. Germline assignment: CDR1 SGHAT and CDR2 FQNNGV. V dropped 5 bases and J dropped 4 bases, with 18 bases sitting between them. The CDR3: CASSPLRDSPYEQYF. In DNA form, the CDR3 reads TGTGCCAGCAGCCCACTGCGGGACAGTCCTTACGAGCAGTACTTC.

J is TRBJ1-2 and V is TRBV29-1; TRBD1 matches 8 bases. Germline V gives CDR1 SQVTM, CDR2 ANQGSEA. J lost 7 bases, V lost 0 bases, and 13 bases had no gene match. This CDR3 is built from 16 residues. This CDR3 is CSVEDPRDRTFRGYTF. CDR3 DNA: TGCAGCGTTGAAGACCCCCGGGACAGGACCTTCCGTGGCTACACCTTC. The entire variable domain, with the rest obtained from reference TRBV29-1 and TRBJ1-2, is as follows: SAVISQKPSRDICQRGTSLTIQCQVDSQVTMMFWYRQQPGQSLTLIATANQGSEATYESGFVIDKFPISRPNLTFSTLTVSNMSPEDSSIYLCSVEDPRDRTFRGYTFGSGTRLTVV.

The chain is built from TRBV19 and TRBJ1-1; TRBD1 agrees at 11 bases. The CDR3 spans 17 residues. Trimming cost V 4 bases and J 0 bases; bases outside gene matches: 7. Germline-derived CDR1 and CDR2 are LNHDA and SQIVND (reference sequence). CDR3 coding DNA: TGTGCCAGTAGTAAGGGGACAGGGGGGGGCATGAACACTGAAGCTTTCTTT. Translating it yields CASSKGTGGGMNTEAFF. Using reference TRBV19 and TRBJ1-1 for the parts outside the CDR3, the full variable domain is DGGITQSPKYLFRKEGQNVTLSCEQNLNHDAMYWYRQDPGQGLRLIYYSQIVNDFQKGDIAEGYSVSREKKESFPLTVTSAQKNPTAFYLCASSKGTGGGMNTEAFFGQGTRLTVV.

V and J are TRBV5-1 and TRBJ2-1; maybe TRBD2 (5 bases). Deletions cut 0 bases from V and 3 bases from J, with 10 bases between. Per the germline V gene, CDR1 is SGHRS and CDR2 is YFSETQ. The CDR3 length is 15 residues. The CDR3 loop reads CASSLEGANYNEQFF. CDR3 coding DNA: TGCGCCAGCAGCTTGGAGGGAGCCAACTACAATGAGCAGTTCTTC.

V is TRBV5-8 and J is TRBJ1-5; 7 bases are a match to TRBD1. Germline V gives CDR1 SGHTS, CDR2 YDEGEE. The length of the CDR3 is 13 residues. The V gene end was trimmed by 3 bases and the J gene end by 5 bases; junction bases not matched to a gene: 2. The CDR3 spells CASSSDRDQPQHF. The CDR3 nucleotides are TGTGCCAGCAGCTCTGACAGGGATCAGCCCCAGCATTTT.

The sample holds one count of this clone. The V call is TRBV15, the J call TRBJ1-5, with TRBD1 matching 11 bases. Germline V gene data show CDR1 as LNHNV and CDR2 as YYDKDF (reference sequence). The J segment lost 2 bases and the V segment lost 6 bases, leaving 12 bases of the junction unmatched. CDR3 length equals 18 residues. The CDR3 DNA follows: TGTGCCACCAGAACCGGGACAGGGGGAATAGGGCGCAATCAGCCCCAGCATTTT. Translating gives CATRTGTGGIGRNQPQHF.

The chain's CDR3 is CASSSDRNTEAFF. The DNA of the CDR3 is TGTGCCAGCAGCTCTGACAGGAACACTGAAGCTTTCTTT. The chain links TRBV7-3 to TRBJ1-1; possibly TRBD1 for D (5 bases). Germline-derived CDR1 and CDR2 are SGHTA and FQGTGA. The V and J ends lost 4 bases and 1 base respectively, with 7 bases between them. The CDR3 is 13 residues long.

The table lists this clone with a count of one. The chain combines TRBV28 with TRBJ2-7, with 9 nucleotides matching TRBD1. The germline CDR1 and CDR2 sequences are MDHEN and SYDVKM. J was trimmed by 7 bases and V by 5 bases; bases with no gene match: 9. CDR3 length equals 14 residues. DNA of the CDR3: TGTGCCAGCAGTGGACGGGACAGGGTGTTGGAGCAGTACTTC. It is translated as CASSGRDRVLEQYF.

The genes are TRBV4-1 and TRBJ1-1; perhaps TRBD1 as D (5 bases). The CDR3 consists of 16 residues. Between the trimmed V and J ends, which lost 3 bases and 3 bases, there was a span of 17 bases. Germline CDR1 MGHRA, CDR2 YSYEKL. CDR3 protein: CASSHDKGFFDTEAFF. DNA for the CDR3: TGCGCCAGCAGCCATGACAAGGGGTTTTTCGACACTGAAGCTTTCTTT.

V and J are TRBV2 and TRBJ1-2; D may be TRBD1 (5 bases). CDR1 is SNHLY and CDR2 is FYNNEI in the germline V gene. CDR3 length equals 14 residues. The germline V and J ends were trimmed by 5 bases and 3 bases, with 13 bases remaining between them. CDR3: CASSSFKGDYGYTF. The CDR3 nucleotides read TGTGCCAGCAGTAGTTTCAAAGGGGACTATGGCTACACCTTC.

This chain connects TRBV5-1 to TRBJ2-1, with 9 bases identical to TRBD2. The V gene's germline CDR1 is SGHRS and CDR2 YFSETQ. There are 18 residues in the CDR3. J lost 9 bases, V lost 6 bases, and 22 bases had no gene match. As DNA, the CDR3 is TGCGCCAGCATGGCGGAGGGGTCTAAGGCTAGCGGGAAAGGTGAGCAGTTCTTC. It yields the protein CASMAEGSKASGKGEQFF.

The chain joins TRBV5-1 to TRBJ2-3, with D perhaps matching TRBD2 (6 bases). Germline values: CDR1 SGHRS, CDR2 YFSETQ. The length of the CDR3 is 14 residues. Trimming stripped 6 bases from V and 4 bases from J, with 15 bases between. CDR3 protein: CASKGGNVADTQYF. The CDR3 bases are TGCGCCAGCAAGGGCGGGAATGTCGCAGATACGCAGTATTTT.

With regard to this clone: The junction shows a germline mismatch at one end, possibly a read error. The chain employs TRBV6-1 and TRBJ1-2, with TRBD1 identical over 8 bases. Per germline, CDR1 MNHNS and CDR2 SASEGT. This CDR3 region has 13 residues. The CDR3 reads CASTGQGKHGYTF. CDR3 coding DNA: TGTGCCAGCACCGGACAGGGTAAACATGGGTACACCTTC.